These 14 T cell receptor beta chains originate from one sample sequenced in a study of Graves' ophthalmopathy and Graves' hyperthyroidism. Amplified material comprised TCR beta CDR3 regions derived from RNA transcripts. HTBI primers were employed in first-round RT-PCR, then a second-round multiplex PCR followed. TCRdb re-called the multiplex PCR reads with MiXCR, one entry per CDR3 protein. The data show roughly 480,000 distinct CDR3 sequences, with 13% to 15% seen just once and 9.8% held by the top ten. The sequenced sample was blood. All receptors derive from a woman aged 25 to 39 with Graves' ophthalmopathy.

This clonotype was detected many times. The chain combines TRBV6-5 with TRBJ1-1; the D is unclear. The CDR3 loop spans 15 amino acids. From germline, CDR1 is MNHEY and CDR2 SVGAGI. Trimming took off 0 bases at V and 5 bases at J, with 13 bases between the two ends. The CDR3 reads CASSYSDELWTEAFF. The CDR3 DNA sequence: TGTGCCAGCAGTTACTCGGACGAGCTTTGGACTGAAGCTTTCTTT.

For this clonotype: At one of its ends the junction is not consistent with the germline gene, which may arise from a read error. This chain links TRBV6-1 with TRBJ2-7; D unresolved. This CDR3 has 13 amino acids. Germline CDR1 MNHNS, CDR2 SASEGT. The CDR3 protein is CASSRFGLDDQYF. For the CDR3, the DNA is TGTGCCAGCAGTCGCTTCGGGTTGGACGATCAGTACTTC.

About this clonotype: Because it lacks the conserved phenylalanine or tryptophan at the end, this CDR3 is likely a read error. V usage is TRBV6-8 and J usage is TRBJ2-5; 8 bases line up with TRBD1. The CDR3 totals 13 residues. Germline assignment: CDR1 MNHGY and CDR2 SAAAGT. In DNA, the CDR3 is TGTGCCAGCATTGAGGGGACAGGAGAGCCCCAGTACTAC. Its translation is CASIEGTGEPQYY.

The rearrangement uses TRBV4-2 and TRBJ1-2; D perhaps matches TRBD1 (5 bases). V lost 1 base to trimming and J lost 4 bases, with 10 bases between them. In germline, CDR1 is LGHNA, CDR2 YNFKEQ. This CDR3 contains 14 residues. In DNA form, the CDR3 reads TGTGCCAGCAGCCAAGGGGACCGGGCCTATGGCTACACCTTC. This encodes CASSQGDRAYGYTF.

This clonotype was counted between two and nine times. The J gene is TRBJ2-7, the V gene TRBV6-1, with TRBD2 matching over 15 bases. Looked up from germline, CDR1 is MNHNS and CDR2 is SASEGT. The CDR3 is made up of 19 amino acids. The junction had 10 bases not matched to a gene; V was cut back by 2 bases and J by 2 bases. Written as DNA, the CDR3 is TGTGCCAGCAGTGAATCCTACGGACTAGCGGGAGGGCCTCCCTACGAGCAGTACTTC. Its translation: CASSESYGLAGGPPYEQYF.

This clonotype has a count of ten or more. The rearrangement links TRBV6-5 to TRBJ1-2; no firm D call. The CDR3 extends over 14 amino acids. The germline V gene has CDR1 MNHEY and CDR2 SVGAGI. Trimming removed 6 bases from V and 4 bases from J, with 15 bases in between. The CDR3 loop is CASSPPDWSYGYTF. The CDR3 DNA reads TGTGCCAGCAGCCCCCCGGACTGGTCCTATGGCTACACCTTC.

Ten or more counts support this clonotype. This chain connects TRBV20-1 to TRBJ1-5, with D maybe TRBD1 (5 bases). This CDR3 has 15 residues. CDR1 and CDR2 from the germline V gene are DFQATT and SNEGSKA (reference sequence). Trimming removed 3 bases from V and 0 bases from J, with 12 bases in between. The CDR3 bases are TGCAGTGCTAGCCTCGGGGGGAATAGCAATCAGCCCCAGCATTTT. Encoded protein: CSASLGGNSNQPQHF.

This clonotype was recorded at least ten times. The chain carries TRBV28 and TRBJ1-5, with D unresolved. The V gene lost 3 bases and the J gene lost 8 bases, with 5 bases spanning the gap. This CDR3 has 11 amino acids. The germline gives CDR1 MDHEN, CDR2 SYDVKM. CDR3 residues: CASSFGKPQHF. The CDR3 DNA follows: TGTGCCAGCAGTTTCGGTAAGCCCCAGCATTTT. Combining the CDR3 with reference TRBV28 and TRBJ1-5 gives the whole variable domain DVKVTQSSRYLVKRTGEKVFLECVQDMDHENMFWYRQDPGLGLRLIYFSYDVKMKEKGDIPEGYSVSREKKERFSLILESASTNQTSMYLCASSFGKPQHFGDGTRLSIL.

This clonotype showed up many times. This chain joins TRBV4-2 and TRBJ2-7; weak D call: TRBD2 (5 bases). The CDR3 is 15 residues long. Germline CDR1 reads LGHNA; CDR2 reads YNFKEQ. V lost 1 base and J lost 5, with 15 bases in between. CDR3 coding DNA: TGTGCCAGCAGCCAAGGAGTCGGGGTCCGCCACGAGCAGTACTTC. Translating it yields CASSQGVGVRHEQYF.

The table lists this clonotype with many counts. CDR3 residues: CASSPPVGGPWGGTQYF. CDR3 in DNA: TGTGCCAGCAGTCCCCCCGTGGGGGGGCCATGGGGAGGGACCCAGTACTTC. The chain carries TRBV28 and TRBJ2-5, with a tentative D call TRBD2 (7 bases). Germline V gene lookup returns CDR1 MDHEN and CDR2 SYDVKM. The CDR3 is 17 residues long. The ends were cut back, 5 bases at V and 7 bases at J, with 26 bases in the middle.

This clonotype was seen ten or more times. The gene calls are TRBV2 and TRBJ1-1, with D tentatively TRBD1 (6 bases). The germline V gene has CDR1 SNHLY and CDR2 FYNNEI. The CDR3 spans 13 residues. V gave up 10 bases and J gave up 5 bases, with 17 bases separating them. The CDR3 loop is CANLQGRGTEAFF. CDR3 nucleotides: TGTGCCAACCTCCAGGGGAGGGGAACTGAAGCTTTCTTT.

Many counts were recorded for this clonotype. The V and J genes are TRBV28 and TRBJ2-7, with unresolved D. CDR3 size: 12 residues. Trimming pared 5 bases from V and 7 bases from J, leaving 12 bases between. Germline V gives CDR1 MDHEN, CDR2 SYDVKM. The CDR3 DNA reads as TGTGCCAGCAGTACCCTGCTGGGGGAGCAGTACTTC. As protein: CASSTLLGEQYF.

A few counts support this clonotype. The chain has TRBV18 and TRBJ1-1; a weak D match, TRBD1 (5 bases). V was trimmed by 2 bases and J by 1 base, leaving 11 bases between them. The CDR3 is 15 amino acids. Per germline, CDR1 KGHSH and CDR2 LQKENI. In nucleotides, the CDR3 is TGTGCCAGCTCACCAGAGGGGCTACAGAACACTGAAGCTTTCTTT. It is translated as CASSPEGLQNTEAFF.

At least ten counts were recorded for this clonotype. The rearrangement links TRBV7-2 to TRBJ1-5; D is perhaps TRBD1 (5 bases). CDR1 and CDR2 (germline): SGHTA, FQGNSA. This CDR3 spans 14 amino acids. V was shortened by 1 base and J by 6 bases, with 10 bases between the two germline ends. CDR3 in DNA: TGTGCCAGCAGCTTAGGGGGCCAGAGTCAGCCCCAGCATTTT. It translates to CASSLGGQSQPQHF.